This T cell receptor beta chain was recorded in a study of T cell repertoires in cytomegalovirus infection. For the study at large: Based on public TCR beta signatures, there were indications of CMV infection and of a matching HLA type.

A single record per CDR3 protein comes from TCRdb applying MiXCR to the reads. The top ten hold roughly a tenth of the sample, which has almost 500,000 distinct CDR3 sequences, about 10% seen once. Study-wide points: Dominating the ex vivo response were TCR beta clonotypes that were CMV-specific and HLA-C-restricted. Totalled public TCR beta family frequency picked out people who carried CMV plus the relevant HLA.

This clonotype was recorded at least ten times. Antigen specificity is unknown. Trimming took off 3 bases at V and 4 bases at J, with 18 bases between the two ends. Germline-derived CDR1 and CDR2 are MDHEN and SYDVKM. This CDR3 comprises 17 residues. This receptor was obtained from a human donor in good health (CMV status not recorded). Some clones in this sample may be carry-over from other donors' samples. The chain links TRBV28 to TRBJ2-2; D may match TRBD1 or TRBD2 (5 bases each). The sequenced sample consisted of PBMCs. The CDR3 DNA reads as TGTGCCAGCAGTTTTCAGTTGCCAGGGAGTTTCACCGGGGAGCTGTTTTTT. Amino acids: CASSFQLPGSFTGELFF.